The 21 T cell receptor beta chains below were found in one sample sequenced in a study of blood T cells in healthy people across ages. Primed by a sample-barcoded 5' primer and a J-beta primer mix, a second PCR proceeded for 7 to 11 cycles. TCRdb used MiXCR to reprocess the 5' RACE reads, holding one entry per CDR3 protein. The sample includes just over 1 million distinct CDR3 sequences, 35% to 50% of them seen just once. Sequencing was performed on blood. Receptors originate from a woman aged 60-75 years in good health.

A few counts support this clonotype. The chain links TRBV15 to TRBJ2-7; maybe TRBD2 (6 bases). Germline assignment: CDR1 LNHNV and CDR2 YYDKDF (reference sequence). The CDR3 is 14 amino acids. Trimming pared 5 bases from V and 5 bases from J, leaving 16 bases between. The CDR3 is CATSSPRETNEQYF. DNA for the CDR3: TGTGCCACCAGCTCCCCCCGGGAGACAAACGAGCAGTACTTC.

V usage is TRBV4-1 and J usage is TRBJ1-5; D is undetermined. The ends were cut back, 4 bases at V and 2 bases at J, with 9 bases in the middle. The CDR3 sequence is 14 residues long. Germline CDR1 and CDR2: MGHRA and YSYEKL. The CDR3 DNA reads as TGCGCCAGCAGCCTGCGGTTGGGCAATCAGCCCCAGCATTTT. This gives the protein CASSLRLGNQPQHF.

Note on this clonotype: A much larger clonotype is one base distant, so this may be a read error. The chain uses TRBV24-1 and TRBJ2-7; 8 bases line up with TRBD2. The CDR3 length is 17 residues. From germline, CDR1 is KGHDR and CDR2 SFDVKD. Germline trimming cut 5 bases from V and 7 bases from J; bases unmatched to any gene: 18. The CDR3 nucleotides read TGTGCCACCAGTGTTGGGGGAGCGGGAGTGGCCTACAATGAGCAGTACTTC. This encodes CATSVGGAGVAYNEQYF.

This clonotype was detected only a few times. The chain is built from TRBV9 and TRBJ2-3, with D perhaps matching TRBD2 (5 bases). CDR3 length: 15 residues. CDR1 is SGDLS, CDR2 YYNGEE, per germline. V lost 3 bases to trimming and J lost 3 bases, with 14 bases between them. CDR3 bases: TGTGCCAGCAGCGCCGGGATTTTGGTGACAGATACGCAGTATTTT. Residues: CASSAGILVTDTQYF.

The rearrangement uses TRBV28 and TRBJ2-1; D is uncertain. The CDR3 spans 11 residues. V was clipped by 7 bases and J by 4 bases, with 5 bases between them. CDR1 MDHEN and CDR2 SYDVKM come from the germline V gene. The CDR3 protein is CASKIYNEQFF. Written as DNA, the CDR3 is TGTGCCAGCAAAATTTACAATGAGCAGTTCTTC.

This clonotype was detected only a few times. The genes are TRBV11-2 and TRBJ2-1; 10 nucleotides line up with TRBD2. CDR1 is SGHAT, CDR2 FQNNGV, per germline. V shed 5 bases and J 10 bases; nucleotides not matched to a gene: 5. The CDR3 spans 13 residues. The CDR3 DNA reads TGTGCCAGCAGCACCCAACTAGCGGGAGAGCAGTTCTTC. It is translated as CASSTQLAGEQFF.

V is TRBV9 and J is TRBJ2-5; maybe TRBD2 (6 bases). The V and J ends lost 0 bases and 4 bases respectively, with 16 bases between them. Germline lookup yields CDR1 SGDLS and CDR2 YYNGEE. The CDR3 is 16 amino acids. The DNA of the CDR3 is TGTGCCAGCAGCGTAGGGGCAGGGACTGCAACAGAGACCCAGTACTTC. Translation gives CASSVGAGTATETQYF.

The chain couples TRBV30 to TRBJ2-1, with 8 bases lining up with TRBD2. Germline V gene data show CDR1 as GTSNPN and CDR2 as SVGIG (reference sequence). Unmatched junction bases numbered 6, after V lost 0 bases and J lost 2 bases. This CDR3 spans 16 amino acids. Here the CDR3 DNA reads TGTGCCTGGAGTGTAGTAGGCGGGAGGACCTACAATGAGCAGTTCTTC. As protein: CAWSVVGGRTYNEQFF.

The chain couples TRBV5-6 to TRBJ2-3, with TRBD1 matching 8 bases. This CDR3 is built from 15 residues. The germline V gene has CDR1 SGHDT and CDR2 YYEEEE. After removal of 5 bases from V and 3 bases from J, the junction contained 8 bases not matched to a gene. CDR3 protein: CASRPTGGKTDTQYF. CDR3 sequence (DNA): TGTGCCAGCAGGCCCACAGGGGGAAAAACAGATACGCAGTATTTT.

This clonotype showed up many times. V usage is TRBV3-1 and J usage is TRBJ2-7; no definite D call. The CDR3 consists of 14 residues. V lost 0 bases and J 1 base, leaving 7 bases between the germline ends. Germline CDR1 reads LGHDT; CDR2 reads YNNKEL (reference sequence). The CDR3 sequence: CASSQEMGSYEQYF. CDR3 nucleotides: TGTGCCAGCAGCCAAGAGATGGGGTCCTACGAGCAGTACTTC.

This chain joins TRBV29-1 and TRBJ2-4; D possibly uses TRBD1 or TRBD2 (5 bases each). The CDR3 spans 16 residues. V shed 5 bases and J shed 0 bases, with 17 bases lying between them. Germline lookup yields CDR1 SQVTM and CDR2 ANQGSEA. The CDR3 coding sequence is TGCAGCGTTAAAACCTCCGGGACGGTAGCCAAAAACATTCAGTACTTC. This codes for CSVKTSGTVAKNIQYF.

V is TRBV5-1 and J is TRBJ2-5; 9 bases are shared with TRBD1. The J call is in doubt because the DNA end fits TRBJ2-7 better. There are 16 residues in the CDR3. Germline lookup yields CDR1 SGHRS and CDR2 YFSETQ. CDR3 in amino acids: CASSPSARDRDYEQYF. DNA for the CDR3: TGCGCCAGCAGTCCTTCAGCCCGGGACAGGGATTACGAGCAGTACTTC.

This clonotype was recorded many times. The V call is TRBV20-1, the J call TRBJ2-3; 7 positions match TRBD1. The CDR3 is made up of 15 amino acids. Germline trimming cut 0 bases from V and 4 bases from J; bases unmatched to any gene: 7. Per the germline V gene, CDR1 is DFQATT and CDR2 is SNEGSKA (reference sequence). The CDR3 here is CSARDSGTASDTQYF. CDR3 sequence (DNA): TGCAGTGCTAGAGATTCGGGGACAGCATCAGATACGCAGTATTTT.

The chain employs TRBV5-1 and TRBJ2-7, with 10 bases matching TRBD1. The J segment lost 2 bases and the V segment lost 4 bases, leaving 12 bases of the junction unmatched. Germline values: CDR1 SGHRS, CDR2 YFSETQ. The CDR3 runs to 17 residues. The CDR3, as DNA: TGCGCCAGCAGCAAGGGACCGGGACAGGGGATCACCTACGAGCAGTACTTC. It encodes CASSKGPGQGITYEQYF.

The rearrangement links TRBV7-2 to TRBJ2-5; perhaps TRBD2 as D (6 bases). The CDR3 totals 12 residues. Between the trimmed V and J ends, which lost 8 bases and 11 bases, there was a span of 18 bases. CDR1 SGHTA and CDR2 FQGNSA come from the germline V gene. CDR3 nucleotide sequence: TGTGCCAGCGGGAATGGGAGGACTGAGCAGTACTTC. This sequence encodes CASGNGRTEQYF.

This clonotype was found a few times. The gene calls are TRBV3-1 and TRBJ2-7; D is perhaps TRBD1 (6 bases). The CDR3 length is 12 residues. The ends were cut back, 3 bases at V and 5 bases at J, with 8 bases in the middle. Germline CDR1 is LGHDT and CDR2 is YNNKEL (reference sequence). CDR3 sequence: CASSHYRDEQYF. DNA of the CDR3: TGTGCCAGCAGCCACTACAGGGACGAGCAGTACTTC.

The chain has TRBV9 and TRBJ1-6; a weak D match, TRBD1 (5 bases). The germline gives CDR1 SGDLS, CDR2 YYNGEE. V dropped 2 bases and J dropped 0 bases, with 12 bases sitting between them. CDR3 size: 17 residues. The CDR3 loop is CASSVSDTSSYNSPLHF. In DNA form, the CDR3 reads TGTGCCAGCAGCGTCTCGGACACAAGCTCCTATAATTCACCCCTCCACTTT.

The gene calls are TRBV12-3 or TRBV12-4 and TRBJ2-7; D remains unclear. The CDR3 length is 12 residues. V was cut by 3 bases and J by 8 bases, with 11 bases left in between. The CDR3 DNA follows: TGTGCCAGCAGTTTGAAGGCCCCTCAGCAGTACTTC. Residues: CASSLKAPQQYF.

This chain connects TRBV12-3 or TRBV12-4 to TRBJ2-4; 9 nucleotides match TRBD1. CDR3 length equals 19 residues. V dropped 2 bases and J dropped 1; count of bases not matched to a gene: 12. The CDR3 DNA reads as TGTGCCAGCAGTTTATTTACAGGGGGCGCGCGCTTGGCCAAAAACATTCAGTACTTC. Translating gives CASSLFTGGARLAKNIQYF.

V and J are TRBV2 and TRBJ2-5, with TRBD1 matching over 11 bases. V was clipped by 7 bases and J by 4 bases; unmatched bases: 11. CDR1 and CDR2 from the germline V gene are SNHLY and FYNNEI. The CDR3 has 16 amino acids. The CDR3 DNA reads as TGTGCCAGCATGACCCGAAGGACAGGGGGCGCAGAGACCCAGTACTTC. Translated: CASMTRRTGGAETQYF.

The chain combines TRBV7-8 with TRBJ1-5; unclear D gene. This CDR3 region has 15 residues. V was shortened by 5 bases and J by 2 bases, with 13 bases between the two germline ends. The germline gives CDR1 SGHVS, CDR2 FQNEAQ. CDR3 in amino acids: CASSRNFPGNQPQHF. The CDR3 coding sequence is TGTGCCAGCAGCCGTAATTTTCCGGGCAATCAGCCCCAGCATTTT.